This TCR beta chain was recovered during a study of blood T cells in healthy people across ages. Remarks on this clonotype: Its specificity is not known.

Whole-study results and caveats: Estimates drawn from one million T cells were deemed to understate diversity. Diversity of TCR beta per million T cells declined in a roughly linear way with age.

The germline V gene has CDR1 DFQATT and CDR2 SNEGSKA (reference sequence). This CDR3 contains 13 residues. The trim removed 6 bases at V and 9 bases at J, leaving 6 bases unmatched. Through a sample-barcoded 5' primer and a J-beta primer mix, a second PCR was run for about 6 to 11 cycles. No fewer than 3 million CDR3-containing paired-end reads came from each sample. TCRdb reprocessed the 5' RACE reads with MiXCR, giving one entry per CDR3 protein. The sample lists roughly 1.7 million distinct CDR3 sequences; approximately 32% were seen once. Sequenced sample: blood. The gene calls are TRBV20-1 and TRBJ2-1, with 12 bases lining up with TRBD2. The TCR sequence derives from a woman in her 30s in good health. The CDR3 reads CSAQTSGRSEQFF. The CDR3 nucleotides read TGCAGTGCCCAGACTAGCGGGAGAAGTGAGCAGTTCTTC.